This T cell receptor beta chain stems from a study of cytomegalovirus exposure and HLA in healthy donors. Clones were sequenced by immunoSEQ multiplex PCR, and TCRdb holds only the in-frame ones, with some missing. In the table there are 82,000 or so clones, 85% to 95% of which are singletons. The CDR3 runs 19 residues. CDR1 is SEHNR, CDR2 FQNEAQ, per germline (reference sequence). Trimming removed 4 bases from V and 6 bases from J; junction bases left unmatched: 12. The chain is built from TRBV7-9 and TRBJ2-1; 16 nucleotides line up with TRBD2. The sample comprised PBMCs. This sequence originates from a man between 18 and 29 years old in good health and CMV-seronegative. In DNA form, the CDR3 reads TGTGCCAGCAGCTCCACACCGGGACTAGCGGGAGGGCCCCTCAATGAGCAGTTCTTC. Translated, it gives CASSSTPGLAGGPLNEQFF.